Described below is a single TCR beta chain sequence and its context. Original processing notes: Reference gene primer amplification gave estimated nucleated cell counts. The method was immunoSEQ multiplex PCR; TCRdb's version includes in-frame clones alone and lacks a portion of them. V and J calls and clone size are those listed in that table; D and trimming were worked out from the DNA. The table has about 410,000 clones, 75% to 90% seen once. CDR1 GTSNPN and CDR2 SVGIG come from the germline V gene (reference sequence). The CDR3 sequence is 13 residues long. V was shortened by 5 bases and J by 0 bases, with 10 bases between the two germline ends. Patients at the Seattle site were enrolled during active infection and followed longitudinally. This record belongs to a study of blood T cell repertoires in COVID-19. Study context: Some COVID-19 samples were acute and others convalescent; all came from the United States, Italy and Spain. Nucleic acid was either cDNA or gDNA, and it came from T cells, B-cell-depleted T cells, or PBMCs.

What was sequenced was peripheral blood. The chain recombines TRBV30 with TRBJ1-2, with D unclear. The source of this sequence is a woman aged 40 to 50 with COVID-19, enrolled during active disease. This CDR3 is CAWVTETNYGYTF. The CDR3 region has the DNA TGTGCCTGGGTCACAGAAACTAACTATGGCTACACCTTC.